The table lists the clone carrying this TCR beta chain with a few counts. The junction shows a germline mismatch at one end, possibly a read error. The data stem from a study of CD8+CD57+ T cells in acquired aplastic anemia. Study summary: Healthy donors averaged about 9.8 million reads for CD4+ cells.

TCR beta VDJ and CDR3 profiles were obtained from a genomic DNA template. MiXCR, run by TCRdb on the reads, gives a single entry per CDR3 protein. This sample carries over 40,000 distinct CDR3 sequences, approximately 78% of them seen once, and the ten largest clones take around 34%. The V gene's germline CDR1 is LNHDA and CDR2 SQIVND (reference sequence). This CDR3 contains 13 residues. The chain employs TRBV19 and TRBJ1-2, with TRBD1 matching over 8 bases. This receptor was identified in a human donor in good health, serving as a control. Sequencing was carried out using sorted CD4+, CD8+, or CD8+CD57+ T cells (not recorded which) from PBMCs. The CDR3 DNA sequence: TGTGCCAATAGTCGACAGGGGTACTATGGCTACACCTTC. Translating it yields CANSRQGYYGYTF. Full variable domain (rest looked up from reference TRBV19 and TRBJ1-2): DGGITQSPKYLFRKEGQNVTLSCEQNLNHDAMYWYRQDPGQGLRLIYYSQIVNDFQKGDIAEGYSVSREKKESFPLTVTSAQKNPTAFYLCANSRQGYYGYTFGSGTRLTVV.